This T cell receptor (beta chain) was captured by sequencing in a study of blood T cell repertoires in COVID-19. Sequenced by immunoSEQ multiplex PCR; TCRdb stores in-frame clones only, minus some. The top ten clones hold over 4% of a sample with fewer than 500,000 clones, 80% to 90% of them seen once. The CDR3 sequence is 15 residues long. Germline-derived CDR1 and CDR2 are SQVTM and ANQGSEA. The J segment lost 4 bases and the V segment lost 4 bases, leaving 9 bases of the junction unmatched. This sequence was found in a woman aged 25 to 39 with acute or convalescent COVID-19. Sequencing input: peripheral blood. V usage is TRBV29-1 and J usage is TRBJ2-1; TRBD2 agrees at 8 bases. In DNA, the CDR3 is TGCAGCGTTGTATCGGGGGGGGCCGGTTACAATGAGCAGTTCTTC. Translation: CSVVSGGAGYNEQFF.